What follows are 8 T cell receptor beta chains derived from one specimen sequenced in a study of CD8 T cells in ankylosing spondylitis. TCRdb re-called the 5' RACE reads with MiXCR, one entry per CDR3 protein. The sample shows 150,000 to 200,000 distinct CDR3 sequences, about a third of them seen only once. The sample taken for sequencing was synovial fluid, either unsorted or a sorted T cell fraction (not recorded which). The receptors come from a male donor with ankylosing spondylitis.

The rearrangement links TRBV20-1 to TRBJ2-2; either TRBD1 or TRBD2 may fit D (7 bases each). The CDR3 length is 14 residues. The V and J ends lost 3 bases and 6 bases respectively, with 14 bases between them. CDR1 and CDR2 (germline): DFQATT, SNEGSKA (reference sequence). The CDR3 reads CSARRQGGAGELFF. The CDR3 nucleotides read TGCAGTGCTAGGAGACAGGGAGGGGCCGGGGAGCTGTTTTTT.

This clonotype was observed a few times. V and J are TRBV5-1 and TRBJ2-1; the D gene is possibly TRBD1 (5 bases). The CDR3 totals 13 residues. Germline-derived CDR1 and CDR2 are SGHRS and YFSETQ. V lost 5 bases and J 5 bases, leaving 11 bases between the germline ends. In nucleotides, the CDR3 is TGCGCCAGCAGAGGGGCTAAAGACAATGAGCAGTTCTTC. Translating gives CASRGAKDNEQFF.

This sequence joins TRBV28 and TRBJ1-1, with a tentative D call TRBD1 (5 bases). The germline V gene has CDR1 MDHEN and CDR2 SYDVKM. V lost 6 bases, J lost 5 bases, and 19 bases lay in between. CDR3 length: 15 residues. The CDR3 DNA reads as TGTGCCAGCAGCCTACCCGGGACGGGAGGGACTGAAGCTTTCTTT. Its translation is CASSLPGTGGTEAFF. Complete variable domain (other parts from reference TRBV28 and TRBJ1-1): DVKVTQSSRYLVKRTGEKVFLECVQDMDHENMFWYRQDPGLGLRLIYFSYDVKMKEKGDIPEGYSVSREKKERFSLILESASTNQTSMYLCASSLPGTGGTEAFFGQGTRLTVV.

This clonotype is classed as medium-sized (0.01 to 0.1%). This chain uses TRBV12-3 or TRBV12-4 with TRBJ1-5, with unresolved D. V lost 3 bases and J 5 bases, leaving 14 bases between the germline ends. CDR3 length: 15 residues. The DNA for the CDR3 is TGTGCCAGCAGTTTTGACACCTCTCGCTATCAGCCCCAGCATTTT. The encoded protein is CASSFDTSRYQPQHF.

The chain joins TRBV7-8 to TRBJ1-2; D might be TRBD1 (6 bases). CDR3 size: 14 residues. Germline CDR1 SGHVS, CDR2 FQNEAQ. V was pared by 5 bases and J by 2 bases, with 12 bases between. The CDR3 bases are TGTGCCAGCAGCCAGGGACACCTGAACTATGGCTACACCTTC. This encodes CASSQGHLNYGYTF.

The chain couples TRBV12-3 or TRBV12-4 to TRBJ1-3; maybe TRBD1 (6 bases). Trimming stripped 4 bases from V and 0 bases from J, with 10 bases between. The CDR3 sequence is 15 residues long. The CDR3 loop reads CASSSTGRSGNTIYF. The DNA for the CDR3 is TGTGCCAGCAGTTCGACAGGTCGCTCTGGAAACACCATATATTTT.

This clonotype was recorded many times. V and J are TRBV28 and TRBJ2-5; TRBD1 matches 9 bases. CDR1 and CDR2 (germline): MDHEN, SYDVKM. CDR3 length equals 13 residues. Unmatched junction bases numbered 6, after V lost 8 bases and J lost 5 bases. The CDR3 DNA sequence: TGTGCCAGCGGGGGACAGGGCATGGAGACCCAGTACTTC. Its translation is CASGGQGMETQYF.

The sample holds a few counts of this clonotype. The V gene is TRBV3-1, the J gene TRBJ2-1, with a possible D match to TRBD2 (6 bases). Germline V gene sequence: CDR1 LGHDT, CDR2 YNNKEL (reference sequence). There are 15 residues in the CDR3. V lost 5 bases and J 0 bases, leaving 11 bases between the germline ends. The CDR3 nucleotides read TGTGCCAGCAGCACCGACGGGAGCTCCTACAATGAGCAGTTCTTC. Translated, it gives CASSTDGSSYNEQFF.